This is a list of T cell receptor beta chains from one sample in a study of graft-versus-host responses after intestinal transplantation. TCRdb's table, derived via immunoSEQ multiplex PCR, lists solely in-frame clones and lacks some. This sample yields roughly 15,000 clones, of which roughly 60% are seen a single time; roughly 13% belongs to the top ten. The starting material was ileum tissue, obtained 524 days after transplant. All receptors come from a human patient who received an intestinal transplant, so some T cells may come from the graft donor. Each CDR3 is given with its conserved first and last residue.

>TRBV30|TRBJ1-4
CAWSVNEKLFF
>TRBV6-6|TRBJ1-5
CASSYGAELQPQHF
>TRBV4-3|TRBJ1-2
CASSQGSRDYGYTF
>TRBV30|TRBJ1-2
CAWSGPGPGYTF
>TRBV6-6|TRBJ1-1
CASSYESWGPNTEAFF
>TRBV4-3|TRBJ2-5
CASSQDLWTEQETQYF
>TRBV27|TRBJ1-2
CASSLGSGRGHYGYTF
>TRBV5-8|TRBJ1-6
CASSFTDREGSPLHF
>TRBV6-1|TRBJ1-5
CASSRTGDSNQPQHF
>TRBV30|TRBJ1-1
CAWCRTGGDTEAFF
>TRBV5-5|TRBJ2-7
CASSFLLAGTSYEQYF
>TRBV7-8|TRBJ1-2
CASSLETGGTYGYTF
>TRBV7-9|TRBJ2-1
CASSHRGPHNEQFF
>TRBV5-8|TRBJ2-5
CASSTGLATQETQYF
>TRBV30|TRBJ2-7
CAWSVGQSTTGEQYF
>TRBV7-2|TRBJ2-1
CASSLARGNEQFF
>TRBV5-1|TRBJ2-5
CASSLASGQETQYF
>TRBV11-2|TRBJ1-2
CASSLDRANGYTF
>TRBV7-9|TRBJ1-2
CASSLEGRAYGYTF
>TRBV10-1|TRBJ1-1
CASSELGAREAFF
>TRBV5-1|TRBJ1-6
CASRSRSGQSLSYNSPLHF
>TRBV29-1|TRBJ2-5
CSVVPDGETQYF
>TRBV7-9|TRBJ2-3
CASSQQVQGAADTQYF
>TRBV6-1|TRBJ1-2
CASSEIVGRDREGYTF
>TRBV19|TRBJ2-1
CASSPTGTGANEQFF
>TRBV19|TRBJ1-1
CASSPDWNTEAFF
>TRBV6-5|TRBJ1-5
CASSYSGQGNQPQHF